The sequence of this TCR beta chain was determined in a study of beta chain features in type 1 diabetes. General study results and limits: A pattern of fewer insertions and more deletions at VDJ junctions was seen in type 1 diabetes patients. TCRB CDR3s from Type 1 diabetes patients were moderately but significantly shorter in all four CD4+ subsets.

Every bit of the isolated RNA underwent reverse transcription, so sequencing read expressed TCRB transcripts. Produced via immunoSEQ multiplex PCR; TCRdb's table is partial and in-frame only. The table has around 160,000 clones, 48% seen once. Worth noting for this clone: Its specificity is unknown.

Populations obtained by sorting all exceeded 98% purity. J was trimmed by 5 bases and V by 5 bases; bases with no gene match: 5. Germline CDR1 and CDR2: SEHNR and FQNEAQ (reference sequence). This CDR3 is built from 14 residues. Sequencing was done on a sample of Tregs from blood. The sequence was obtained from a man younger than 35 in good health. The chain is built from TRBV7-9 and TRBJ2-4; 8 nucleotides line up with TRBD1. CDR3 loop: CASSPGGVENIQYF. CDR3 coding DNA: TGTGCCAGCAGCCCAGGGGGCGTAGAAAACATTCAGTACTTC.